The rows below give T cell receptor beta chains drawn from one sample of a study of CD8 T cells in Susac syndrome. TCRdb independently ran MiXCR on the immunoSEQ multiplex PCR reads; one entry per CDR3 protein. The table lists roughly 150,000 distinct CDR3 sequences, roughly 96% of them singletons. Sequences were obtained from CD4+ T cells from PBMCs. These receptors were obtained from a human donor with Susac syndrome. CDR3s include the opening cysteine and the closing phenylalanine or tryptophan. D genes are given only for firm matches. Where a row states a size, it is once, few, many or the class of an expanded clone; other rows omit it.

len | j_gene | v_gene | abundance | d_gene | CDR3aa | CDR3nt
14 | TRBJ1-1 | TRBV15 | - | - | CATSRQGSRTEAFF | TGTGCCACCAGCAGACAGGGCTCGCGGACTGAAGCTTTCTTT
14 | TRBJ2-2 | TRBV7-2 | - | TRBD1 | CASSLRTGPGELFF | TGTGCCAGCAGCCTGAGGACAGGGCCCGGGGAGCTGTTTTTT
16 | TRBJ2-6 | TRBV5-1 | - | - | CASSSPGGSGANVLTF | TGCGCCAGCAGTTCCCCCGGTGGCTCTGGGGCCAACGTCCTGACTTTC
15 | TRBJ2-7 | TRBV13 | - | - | CASSLARGRGNEQYF | TGTGCCAGCAGCTTGGCGCGGGGGCGCGGGAACGAGCAGTACTTC
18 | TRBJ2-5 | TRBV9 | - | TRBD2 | CASSVVPRPGGSGETQYF | TGTGCCAGCAGCGTAGTACCTCGCCCGGGGGGGAGTGGAGAGACCCAGTACTTC
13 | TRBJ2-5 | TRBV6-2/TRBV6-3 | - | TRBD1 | CASGTGGEETQYF | TGTGCCAGCGGGACAGGGGGCGAGGAGACCCAGTACTTC
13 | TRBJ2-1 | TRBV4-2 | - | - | CASSQDRPEEQFF | TGTGCCAGCAGCCAAGATCGTCCAGAGGAGCAGTTCTTC
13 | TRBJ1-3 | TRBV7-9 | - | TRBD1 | CASSRDSESTIYF | TGTGCCAGCAGCCGGGACAGCGAAAGCACCATATATTTT
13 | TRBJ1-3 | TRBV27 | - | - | CASRPVAGNTIYF | TGTGCCAGCAGACCCGTTGCTGGAAACACCATATATTTT
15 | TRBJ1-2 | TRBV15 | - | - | CATSLAPPGGYGYTF | TGTGCCACCAGCTTGGCCCCCCCAGGCGGCTATGGCTACACCTTC
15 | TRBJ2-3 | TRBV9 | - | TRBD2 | CASSPSGGPTDTQYF | TGTGCCAGCAGCCCGAGCGGGGGGCCGACAGATACGCAGTATTTT
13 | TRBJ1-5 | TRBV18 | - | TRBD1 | CASSLQGDQPQHF | TGTGCCAGCTCTCTCCAGGGGGATCAGCCCCAGCATTTT
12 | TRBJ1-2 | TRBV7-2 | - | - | CASSSRLNGYTF | TGTGCCAGCAGCTCCCGGCTGAACGGCTACACCTTC
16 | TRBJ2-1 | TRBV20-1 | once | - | CSARERAPSSYNEQFF | TGCAGTGCCCGAGAACGGGCCCCAAGCTCCTACAATGAGCAGTTCTTC
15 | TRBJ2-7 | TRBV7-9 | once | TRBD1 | CASSLGIPGQGSLYF | TGTGCCAGCAGCTTAGGGATCCCCGGACAGGGCTCTCTGTACTTC
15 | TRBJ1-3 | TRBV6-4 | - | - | CASSDSPGPGNTIYF | TGTGCCAGCAGTGACTCGCCAGGGCCTGGAAACACCATATATTTT
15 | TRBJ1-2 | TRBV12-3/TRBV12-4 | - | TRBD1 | CASSFRTGGNYGYTF | TGTGCCAGCAGTTTTCGGACAGGGGGGAACTATGGCTACACCTTC
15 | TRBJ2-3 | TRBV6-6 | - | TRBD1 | CASSLNRGMADTQYF | TGTGCCAGCAGCTTGAACAGGGGGATGGCAGATACGCAGTATTTT
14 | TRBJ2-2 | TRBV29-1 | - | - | CSVTGLVNTGELFF | TGCAGCGTTACGGGACTGGTGAACACCGGGGAGCTGTTTTTT
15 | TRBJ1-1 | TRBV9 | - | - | CASNVGGAGNTEAFF | TGTGCCTCCAACGTTGGTGGGGCAGGGAACACTGAAGCTTTCTTT
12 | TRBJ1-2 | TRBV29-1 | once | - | CSAQQTNYGYTF | TGCAGCGCGCAACAGACTAACTATGGCTACACCTTC
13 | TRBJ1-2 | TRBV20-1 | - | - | CSARTGGAYGYTF | TGCAGTGCACGAACGGGGGGCGCCTATGGCTACACCTTC
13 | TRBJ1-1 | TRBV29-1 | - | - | CSVEGGGNTEAFF | TGCAGCGTTGAGGGGGGAGGAAACACTGAAGCTTTCTTT
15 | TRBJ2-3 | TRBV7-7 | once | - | CASSQDGSRTDTQYF | TGTGCCAGCAGTCAAGACGGATCCCGCACAGATACGCAGTATTTT
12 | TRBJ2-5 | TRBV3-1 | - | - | CASVGSQETQYF | TGTGCCAGCGTAGGCTCCCAAGAGACCCAGTACTTC
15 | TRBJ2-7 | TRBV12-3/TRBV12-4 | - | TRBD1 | CASSLAGTGEGEQYF | TGTGCCAGCAGTTTAGCAGGGACAGGGGAAGGCGAGCAGTACTTC
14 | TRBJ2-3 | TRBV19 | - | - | CASTPGTVGDTQYF | TGTGCCAGTACCCCCGGGACCGTGGGAGATACGCAGTATTTT